Listed below are T cell receptor beta chains from one sample, sequenced in a study of T cells after yellow fever vaccination. In TCRdb, the 5' RACE reads were re-called with MiXCR into one record per CDR3 protein. Among 300,000 to 400,000 distinct CDR3 sequences listed, 8% to 10% were seen once. The source was PBMCs, collected on the day of the first yellow fever vaccination. The receptor set was obtained from a man aged 18 to 35 who received the YFV17D yellow fever vaccine. Both conserved end residues are part of each CDR3. D genes are given only for firm matches. Expanded clones are given a class, and other clones once, few, many or no size at all.

>TRBV10-3|many|TRBJ2-3|TRBD2
TGTGCCATCAGTGAGTCGAGGGTAGCGGGGGTTCCTAGCACAGATACGCAGTATTTT
CAISESRVAGVPSTDTQYF
>TRBV6-1|-|TRBJ1-2|-
TGTGCCAGCAGTGAAATATGGGAAGGGGCGGCCGGCTACACCTTC
CASSEIWEGAAGYTF
>TRBV4-2|-|TRBJ1-1|-
TGTGCCAGCAGCCCTGGGGGTATGAACACTGAAGCTTTCTTT
CASSPGGMNTEAFF
>TRBV9|-|TRBJ2-5|-
TGTGCCAGCAGCGATCCCGGGGGCCAAGAGACCCAGTACTTC
CASSDPGGQETQYF
>TRBV6-5|-|TRBJ2-1|TRBD1
TGTGCCAGCAGTTACGCCCCCCCGCCTCGGACAGGGAACAATGAGCAGTTCTTC
CASSYAPPPRTGNNEQFF
>TRBV12-3/TRBV12-4|-|TRBJ2-5|-
TGTGCCAGCAGCTCGACACCCCGCCAAGAGACCCAGTACTTC
CASSSTPRQETQYF
>TRBV20-1|-|TRBJ2-7|-
TGCAGTGCTAGAGATCTGGGGGGCCGCGAGCAGTACTTC
CSARDLGGREQYF
>TRBV11-2|-|TRBJ1-1|-
TGTGCCAGCAGTCAAACTCGGGGGGGGCCGACTGAAGCTTTCTTT
CASSQTRGGPTEAFF
>TRBV7-2|few|TRBJ2-5|-
TGTGCCAGCAGCCGGAGGGTGGGTTGGGAGACCCAGTACTTC
CASSRRVGWETQYF
>TRBV5-1|few|TRBJ2-3|TRBD1
TGCGCCGCGAGGACAGGTGGGACCTCGACAGATACGCAGTATTTT
CAARTGGTSTDTQYF
>TRBV7-9|-|TRBJ2-1|TRBD1
TGTGCCAGCAGCTTAGCGGGGGACAGAGGACGTGAGCAGTTCTTC
CASSLAGDRGREQFF
>TRBV5-6|few|TRBJ1-4|-
TGTGCCAGCAGCCTTTGGGCCGGAGCCATCAATGAAAAACTGTTTTTT
CASSLWAGAINEKLFF
>TRBV7-6|-|TRBJ1-5|TRBD1
TGTGCCAGCAGCCTCCTAGAGACAGGGGATCACCAGCCCCAGCATTTT
CASSLLETGDHQPQHF
>TRBV7-9|many|TRBJ1-4|TRBD1
TGTGCCAGCAGCTCCACGGACAGGGTAAACGAAAAACTGTTTTTT
CASSSTDRVNEKLFF
>TRBV2|-|TRBJ1-6|-
TGTGCCAGCCCGGGACGGTCGTTTTCACCCCTCCACTTT
CASPGRSFSPLHF
>TRBV18|-|TRBJ2-6|-
TGTGCCAGCTCACCAACAGGGGAGGCTGGGGCCAACGTCCTGACTTTC
CASSPTGEAGANVLTF
>TRBV5-1|many|TRBJ1-2|TRBD1
TGCGCCAGCAGCTACGACAACGTCGGACAGGGGCGCGGCTACACCTTC
CASSYDNVGQGRGYTF
>TRBV20-1|-|TRBJ2-7|TRBD2
TGCAGTGCTAGAGGGGGGGGACGTCTGGAGCAGTACTTC
CSARGGGRLEQYF
>TRBV6-5|few|TRBJ2-1|-
TGTGCCAGCAGTTACTTGTGGGGGAACTCCTACAATGAGCAGTTCTTC
CASSYLWGNSYNEQFF
>TRBV25-1|-|TRBJ1-2|-
TGTGCCAGCAGTGGGAAAGATTTGACAGCCGCTAACTATGGCTACACCTTC
CASSGKDLTAANYGYTF
>TRBV12-5|few|TRBJ2-2|TRBD1
TGTGCTAGTGGTTTGGGCCCGACAGGGGTGAACACCGGGGAGCTGTTTTTT
CASGLGPTGVNTGELFF
>TRBV5-5|-|TRBJ1-5|TRBD1
TGTGCCAGCAGCTTGGAAATGTTTAATGTCAGGGGGAGTCAGCCCCAGCATTTT
CASSLEMFNVRGSQPQHF
>TRBV6-2/TRBV6-3|-|TRBJ1-5|-
TGTGCCAGCAGTTCAGGGGCCAATCAGCCCCAGCATTTT
CASSSGANQPQHF
>TRBV14|few|TRBJ2-1|-
TGTGCCAGCAACGGGTTTCTCGGCAATGAGCAGTTCTTC
CASNGFLGNEQFF
>TRBV7-9|-|TRBJ2-5|TRBD2
TGTGCCAGCAGCCCCCGGGGGGGAGCGCTGAAGACCCAGTACTTC
CASSPRGGALKTQYF
>TRBV2|few|TRBJ2-2|-
TGTGCCAGCAGTGTGGGCCGGATGAACACCGGGGAGCTGTTTTTT
CASSVGRMNTGELFF
>TRBV6-5|few|TRBJ2-1|-
TGTGCCAGCAGCACACTGGGGTTTGAGCAGTTCTTC
CASSTLGFEQFF
>TRBV7-9|-|TRBJ2-2|-
TGTGCCAGCAGCTTAGCCGTGAGTGGGAACACCGGGGAGCTGTTTTTT
CASSLAVSGNTGELFF
>TRBV12-3/TRBV12-4|-|TRBJ2-7|TRBD1
TGTGCCAGCAGTTTACGATACGGGACAGGCTCCTACGAGCAGTACTTC
CASSLRYGTGSYEQYF
>TRBV5-1|few|TRBJ2-2|-
TGCGCCAGCAGCTTGGACAGGGTCGACACCGGGGAGCTGTTTTTT
CASSLDRVDTGELFF
>TRBV4-1|-|TRBJ2-7|-
TGCGCCAGCAGCCAGCCGTTGGGGCCTCGCGAGCAGTACTTC
CASSQPLGPREQYF
>TRBV6-5|many|TRBJ2-5|-
TGTGCCAGCAGTTACTCGAGTATTCCGAGCGGGCGAGAGACCCAGTACTTC
CASSYSSIPSGRETQYF
>TRBV7-2|-|TRBJ1-5|TRBD1
TGTGCCAGCAGCTACAGACAGGGGCCTAATCAGCCCCAGCATTTT
CASSYRQGPNQPQHF
>TRBV6-1|-|TRBJ2-3|-
TGTGCCAGCACCCCTGGGGGGGGCATAGATACGCAGTATTTT
CASTPGGGIDTQYF
>TRBV12-3/TRBV12-4|few|TRBJ2-6|-
TGTGCCAGCAGTTTGATCGAGACTGGGGCCAACGTCCTGACTTTC
CASSLIETGANVLTF
>TRBV29-1|-|TRBJ2-2|-
TGCAGCGTGAGACACACGAACACCGGGGAGCTGTTTTTT
CSVRHTNTGELFF
>TRBV18|few|TRBJ1-2|TRBD1
TGTGCCAGCTCAGCCACAGGGGGCGAAAGCTATGGCTACACCTTC
CASSATGGESYGYTF
>TRBV5-6|few|TRBJ2-1|TRBD2
TGTGCCAGCAGCTTGGCTAGCGGGGGGTTGGATGAGCAGTTCTTC
CASSLASGGLDEQFF
>TRBV19|-|TRBJ1-1|-
TGTGCCAGTAGGACGGGGGCGGAATATTACACTGAAGCTTTCTTT
CASRTGAEYYTEAFF
>TRBV20-1|-|TRBJ2-1|TRBD2
TGCAGTGCCATGCCACCTTTAGCGGGGGGCTACAATGAGCAGTTCTTC
CSAMPPLAGGYNEQFF
>TRBV4-2|-|TRBJ1-6|-
TGTGCCAGCAGCCAGCCCGGGGGGGACGTCCGGTATAATTCACCCCTCCACTTT
CASSQPGGDVRYNSPLHF
>TRBV11-2|few|TRBJ1-3|-
TGTGCCAGCAGCAGGGGGGGGTTTCCCCCGGCTTATTTT
CASSRGGFPPAYF
>TRBV5-1|few|TRBJ2-3|-
TGCGCCAGCAGCGTCGGGGCGGAAACAGATACGCAGTATTTT
CASSVGAETDTQYF
>TRBV7-8|many|TRBJ2-7|-
TGTGCCAGCAGCTTTAGTACTCACTCCTACGAGCAGTACTTC
CASSFSTHSYEQYF
>TRBV3-1|many|TRBJ2-5|-
TGTGCCAGCAGCCAACAAACAGGGGAGACCCAGTACTTC
CASSQQTGETQYF
>TRBV6-2/TRBV6-3|few|TRBJ2-6|-
TGTGCCAGCAGTGGGCAGGGCGACTCTGGGGCCAACGTCCTGACTTTC
CASSGQGDSGANVLTF